The 5 T cell receptor beta chains below come from one sample, sequenced in a study of blood T cell repertoires in COVID-19. TCRdb's table, derived via immunoSEQ multiplex PCR, lists solely in-frame clones and lacks some. The data contain over 25,000 clones, roughly 89% of them singletons. The sequenced sample was peripheral blood. The receptors shown here come from a man aged 65 to 85 with active COVID-19.

This clone is a singleton in its sample. The gene calls are TRBV5-4 and TRBJ2-3; TRBD1 might be the D (6 bases). This CDR3 is 16 amino acids long. CDR1 is SGHNT, CDR2 YYREEE, per germline (reference sequence). Trimming pared 3 bases from V and 4 bases from J, leaving 18 bases between. DNA for the CDR3: TGTGCCAGCAGCTGGTTGGGGGCCGGAGGAGCAGATACGCAGTATTTT. It specifies CASSWLGAGGADTQYF.

The genes are TRBV24-1 and TRBJ1-2; 7 nucleotides agree with TRBD1. This CDR3 is built from 15 residues. From germline, CDR1 is KGHDR and CDR2 SFDVKD. V lost 4 bases to trimming and J lost 5 bases; unmatched junction nucleotides: 9. The CDR3 coding sequence is TGTGCCACCAGTGACCGGACAGGCAGGGGTTATGGCTACACCTTC. Amino acids: CATSDRTGRGYGYTF.

This sequence joins TRBV5-5 and TRBJ2-6; no firm D call. The CDR3 totals 15 residues. Between the trimmed V and J ends, which lost 2 bases and 2 bases, there was a span of 8 bases. Germline CDR1 SGHKS, CDR2 YYEKEE (reference sequence). CDR3 nucleotides: TGTGCCAGCAGCTTAACGCAGGCTGGGGCCAACGTCCTGACTTTC. Translated: CASSLTQAGANVLTF.

CDR3 nucleotide sequence: TGTGCCAGCAGCCCAAAACAGGGATCCTATGGCTACACCTTC. It translates to CASSPKQGSYGYTF. The gene calls are TRBV4-2 and TRBJ1-2; perhaps TRBD1 as D (6 bases). Germline V gene sequence: CDR1 LGHNA, CDR2 YNFKEQ. Trimming pared 4 bases from V and 4 bases from J, leaving 13 bases between. CDR3 length: 14 amino acids.

V is TRBV19 and J is TRBJ2-6, with a possible D match to TRBD2 (6 bases). Germline lookup yields CDR1 LNHDA and CDR2 SQIVND (reference sequence). V was shortened by 3 bases and J by 0 bases, with 15 bases between the two germline ends. The CDR3 is 18 amino acids. The CDR3 protein is CASSIGWRGNSGANVLTF. The CDR3 bases are TGTGCCAGTAGTATCGGCTGGAGGGGTAACTCTGGGGCCAACGTCCTGACTTTC. Drawing the rest from reference TRBV19 and TRBJ2-6, the complete variable domain is DGGITQSPKYLFRKEGQNVTLSCEQNLNHDAMYWYRQDPGQGLRLIYYSQIVNDFQKGDIAEGYSVSREKKESFPLTVTSAQKNPTAFYLCASSIGWRGNSGANVLTFGAGSRLTVL.